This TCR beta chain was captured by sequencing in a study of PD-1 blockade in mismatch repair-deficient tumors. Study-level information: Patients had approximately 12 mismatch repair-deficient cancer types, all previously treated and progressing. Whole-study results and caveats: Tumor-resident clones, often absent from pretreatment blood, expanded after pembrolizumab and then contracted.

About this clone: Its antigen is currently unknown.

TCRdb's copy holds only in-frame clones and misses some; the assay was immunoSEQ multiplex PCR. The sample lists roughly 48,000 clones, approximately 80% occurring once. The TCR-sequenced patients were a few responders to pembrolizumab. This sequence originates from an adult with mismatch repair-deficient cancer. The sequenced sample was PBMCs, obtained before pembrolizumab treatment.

CDR3 nucleotides: TGCAGCGTTGTGGCGGCGGGGGGCTACACCTTC. The encoded protein is CSVVAAGGYTF. The chain is built from TRBV29-1 and TRBJ1-2; D gene ambiguous. This CDR3 is built from 11 residues. Trimming stripped 4 bases from V and 8 bases from J, with 11 bases between. From germline, CDR1 is SQVTM and CDR2 ANQGSEA.